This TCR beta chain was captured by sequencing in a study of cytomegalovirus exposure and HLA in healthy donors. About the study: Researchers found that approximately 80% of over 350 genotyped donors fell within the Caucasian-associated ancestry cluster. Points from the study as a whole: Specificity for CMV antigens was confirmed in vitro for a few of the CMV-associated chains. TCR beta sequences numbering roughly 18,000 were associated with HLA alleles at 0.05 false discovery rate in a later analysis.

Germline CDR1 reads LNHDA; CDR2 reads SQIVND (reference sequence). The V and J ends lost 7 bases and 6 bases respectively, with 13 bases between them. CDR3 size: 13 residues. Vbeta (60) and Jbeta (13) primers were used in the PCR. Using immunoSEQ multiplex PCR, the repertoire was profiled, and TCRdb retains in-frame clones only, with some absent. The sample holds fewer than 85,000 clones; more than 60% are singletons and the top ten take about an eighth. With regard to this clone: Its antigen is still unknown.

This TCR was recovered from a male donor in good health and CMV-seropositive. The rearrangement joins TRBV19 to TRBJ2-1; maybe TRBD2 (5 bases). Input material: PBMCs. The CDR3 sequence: CASTLPTSNEQFF. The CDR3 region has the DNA TGTGCCAGTACCTTACCCACTAGCAATGAGCAGTTCTTC.